The 17 T cell receptor beta chains reported below all come from one sample, sequenced in a study of T-cell reconstitution after alpha-beta-depleted transplantation in children. A library of TCRbeta sequences, prepared with unique molecular identifiers, was generated. From the PCR reads, TCRdb called clonotypes with MiXCR, one entry per CDR3 protein. The sample has some 600,000 distinct CDR3 sequences, 10% to 15% seen once. Sample: PBMCs, mostly from graft donor cells, taken 360 days after TCRalphabeta/CD19-depleted stem cell transplant. These receptors originate from a male patient younger than 18 who had a stem cell transplant for acute myeloid leukemia, so the T cells may come from the graft donor.

Only a few counts were recorded for this clonotype. The V call is TRBV20-1, the J call TRBJ2-5, with TRBD2 matching over 7 bases. In germline, CDR1 is DFQATT, CDR2 SNEGSKA (reference sequence). With V trimmed by 8 bases and J by 2 bases, 5 bases remained unmatched. CDR3 size: 12 residues. Written as DNA, the CDR3 is TGCAGTTCGACGCGGGAGCAAGAGACCCAGTACTTC. The encoded protein is CSSTREQETQYF.

Ten or more counts support this clonotype. The chain recombines TRBV12-3 or TRBV12-4 with TRBJ2-7, with 8 bases matching TRBD1. V lost 5 bases to trimming and J lost 3 bases; unmatched junction nucleotides: 6. This CDR3 has 14 amino acids. Written as DNA, the CDR3 is TGTGCCAGCAGTCTACCGGGACAGGTCTACGAGCAGTACTTC. It specifies CASSLPGQVYEQYF.

The V call is TRBV6-2 or TRBV6-3, the J call TRBJ2-3, with 9 bases identical to TRBD2. Per germline, CDR1 MNHEY and CDR2 SVGEGT. The CDR3 consists of 16 residues. V was pared by 4 bases and J by 0 bases, with 5 bases of the junction left unmatched. The CDR3 region has the DNA TGTGCCAGCAGTTCCGGACTAGCGCCCAGCACAGATACGCAGTATTTT. This sequence encodes CASSSGLAPSTDTQYF.

The chain uses TRBV28 and TRBJ2-7; D ambiguous. CDR1 and CDR2 (germline): MDHEN, SYDVKM. This CDR3 spans 13 amino acids. With 2 bases removed from V and 2 bases from J, the gap between germline ends came to 7 bases. The CDR3 protein is CASSLRSAYEQYF. CDR3 nucleotide sequence: TGTGCCAGCAGTTTAAGAAGCGCCTACGAGCAGTACTTC. Complete variable domain (other parts from reference TRBV28 and TRBJ2-7): DVKVTQSSRYLVKRTGEKVFLECVQDMDHENMFWYRQDPGLGLRLIYFSYDVKMKEKGDIPEGYSVSREKKERFSLILESASTNQTSMYLCASSLRSAYEQYFGPGTRLTVT.

This clonotype has a handful of counts. The gene calls are TRBV9 and TRBJ2-7, with 8 bases identical to TRBD2. Germline CDR1 reads SGDLS; CDR2 reads YYNGEE. V lost 0 bases, J lost 7 bases, and 9 bases stayed unmatched. CDR3 length: 15 amino acids. The CDR3 DNA reads TGTGCCAGCAGCGTAGCGGGAGGGCCCTCAGGAGAGCAGTACTTC. Its translation is CASSVAGGPSGEQYF.

For this clonotype: One junction end disagrees with the germline gene, perhaps due to a read error. The CDR3 DNA reads TGTGCTAGCAGTCAGCGGGAGGGTTCTTTGGAGCAGTACTTC. Its translation is CASSQREGSLEQYF. The J gene is TRBJ2-7, the V gene TRBV7-7, with TRBD2 matching 10 bases. The CDR3 length is 14 residues. CDR1 is SSHAT and CDR2 is FNYEAQ in the germline V gene (reference sequence).

This clonotype was seen many times. The chain couples TRBV5-6 to TRBJ2-7; D is ambiguous. V lost 2 bases and J 0 bases, leaving 15 bases between the germline ends. CDR1 SGHDT and CDR2 YYEEEE come from the germline V gene. The CDR3 length is 16 residues. DNA of the CDR3: TGTGCCAGCAGCTTAGGCACATCGGGCGGCTCCTACGAGCAGTACTTC. Its translation is CASSLGTSGGSYEQYF.

This clonotype was seen a handful of times. The chain has TRBV11-2 and TRBJ2-3; TRBD2 matches at 10 bases. Germline CDR1 is SGHAT and CDR2 is FQNNGV. V lost 5 bases and J lost 1; bases outside the gene matches: 15. CDR3 length: 19 amino acids. The CDR3 reads CASSPPAGGGQGRTDTQYF. In nucleotides, the CDR3 is TGTGCCAGCAGCCCCCCAGCGGGAGGGGGACAAGGGCGCACAGATACGCAGTATTTT.

This clonotype came up a few times. The chain has TRBV3-1 and TRBJ1-3; D unclear. The CDR3 runs 15 residues. Trimming removed 4 bases from V and 0 bases from J, with 10 bases in between. Germline loops: CDR1 LGHDT, CDR2 YNNKEL (reference sequence). The CDR3 protein is CASSLWFRSGNTIYF. The CDR3 DNA follows: TGTGCCAGCAGCCTTTGGTTCCGCTCTGGAAACACCATATATTTT.

This clonotype turned up a few times. The V and J genes are TRBV28 and TRBJ2-3; 9 positions agree with TRBD2. Germline V CDR1 and CDR2: MDHEN, SYDVKM. The junction had 7 bases not matched to a gene; V was cut back by 6 bases and J by 3 bases. This CDR3 has 15 amino acids. The chain's CDR3 is CASRVAGVATDTQYF. The DNA of the CDR3 is TGTGCCAGCAGAGTAGCGGGAGTGGCTACAGATACGCAGTATTTT.

The chain combines TRBV6-5 with TRBJ2-1; tentatively, D is TRBD1 (5 bases). The ends were cut back, 2 bases at V and 3 bases at J, with 11 bases in the middle. This CDR3 contains 15 residues. Germline CDR1 and CDR2: MNHEY and SVGAGI. The CDR3 reads CASSYDSRFYNEQFF. CDR3 sequence (DNA): TGTGCCAGCAGTTACGACAGTCGCTTCTACAATGAGCAGTTCTTC.

This clonotype was observed a handful of times. The chain uses TRBV25-1 and TRBJ2-1; 16 nucleotides match TRBD2. This CDR3 contains 16 residues. The junction had 9 bases not matched to a gene; V was cut back by 7 bases and J by 9 bases. Germline loops: CDR1 MGHDK, CDR2 SYGVNS. The CDR3 reads CASNQPGTSGRGEQFF. CDR3 coding DNA: TGTGCCAGCAATCAACCCGGGACTAGCGGGAGGGGTGAGCAGTTCTTC.

The chain recombines TRBV5-1 with TRBJ2-2; no definite D call. With 0 bases removed from V and 4 bases from J, the gap between germline ends came to 10 bases. This CDR3 has 15 residues. Germline V gene lookup returns CDR1 SGHRS and CDR2 YFSETQ. CDR3 sequence (DNA): TGCGCCAGCAGCTTGGCGGCTAGTCTCACCGGGGAGCTGTTTTTT. Encoded protein: CASSLAASLTGELFF.

The chain uses TRBV12-3 or TRBV12-4 and TRBJ2-5; D is unclear. The ends were cut back, 5 bases at V and 2 bases at J, with 18 bases in the middle. This CDR3 has 16 residues. The CDR3 spells CASSRGPNPPQETQYF. As DNA, the CDR3 is TGTGCCAGCAGTCGCGGTCCCAACCCTCCTCAAGAGACCCAGTACTTC.

This clonotype was seen at least ten times. The rearrangement joins TRBV6-2 or TRBV6-3 to TRBJ2-2; 12 bases are a match to TRBD2. Losses at the gene ends were 5 bases for V and 0 bases for J; bases not matched to a gene: 13. The CDR3 covers 20 residues. From germline, CDR1 is MNHEY and CDR2 SVGEGT. CDR3 sequence: CASSPWTSGKTFANTGELFF. DNA of the CDR3: TGTGCCAGCAGTCCCTGGACTAGCGGGAAAACGTTCGCGAACACCGGGGAGCTGTTTTTT.

This clonotype came up a few times. The V call is TRBV6-5, the J call TRBJ2-2; 11 nucleotides agree with TRBD2. In germline, CDR1 is MNHEY, CDR2 SVGAGI. CDR3 size: 16 residues. V lost 2 bases to trimming and J lost 5 bases; unmatched junction nucleotides: 4. CDR3 loop: CASSYGVAGGTGELFF. The CDR3 DNA is TGTGCCAGCAGTTACGGGGTAGCGGGGGGGACCGGGGAGCTGTTTTTT.

This sequence joins TRBV12-3 or TRBV12-4 and TRBJ2-7, with 10 bases identical to TRBD1. This CDR3 is built from 13 residues. With V trimmed by 6 bases and J by 5 bases, 4 bases remained unmatched. CDR3 sequence reads: CASRSTGGNEQYF. The CDR3, as DNA: TGTGCCAGCAGGTCGACAGGGGGCAACGAGCAGTACTTC.